Listed below are T cell receptor beta chains from one sample, sequenced in a study of T-cell reconstitution after alpha-beta-depleted transplantation in children. One entry per CDR3 protein, called by TCRdb with MiXCR from the PCR reads. The data hold about 870,000 distinct CDR3 sequences, with approximately 15% observed a single time. The sequenced sample was PBMCs, mostly from graft donor cells, obtained 360 days after TCRalphabeta/CD19-depleted stem cell transplant. The receptors were gathered from a male patient younger than 18 who had a stem cell transplant for acute lymphoblastic leukemia, so the T cells may come from the graft donor. Both conserved end residues are part of each CDR3. A D gene is named only where the DNA matches it firmly. Clone size, where shown, is once, few, many, or a class for clones that have expanded.

v_gene,d_gene,j_gene,abundance,CDR3nt,CDR3aa
TRBV5-1,TRBD1,TRBJ2-4,few,TGCGCCAGCAGCTTGCCAGGGACAGGGGGAAACATTCAGTACTTC,CASSLPGTGGNIQYF
TRBV6-5,.,TRBJ1-2,.,TGTGCCAGCAGTTACAGCATTTTACCCGGCTATGGCTACACCTTC,CASSYSILPGYGYTF
TRBV6-5,.,TRBJ1-5,.,TGTGCCAGCAGTTACTCAAGGTATCAGCCCCAGCATTTT,CASSYSRYQPQHF
TRBV5-1,.,TRBJ2-7,.,TGCGCCAGCAGCCGTCAGACGAACGAGCAGTACTTC,CASSRQTNEQYF
TRBV5-1,.,TRBJ1-1,many,TGCGCCAGCAGCTGGGGGCCCGGGGGAACCACTGAAGCTTTCTTT,CASSWGPGGTTEAFF
TRBV29-1,.,TRBJ2-3,.,TGCAGCGCCCGATCTAGCGTAGATACGCAGTATTTT,CSARSSVDTQYF
TRBV2,TRBD1,TRBJ1-2,few,TGTGCCAGCAGTCCACAGGGGGCGCAAGGCGGCTACACCTTC,CASSPQGAQGGYTF
TRBV5-1,TRBD2,TRBJ2-1,many,TGCGCCAGCAGCTCCTCTCTTAGCGGGAGGGTATATGAGCAGTTCTTC,CASSSSLSGRVYEQFF
TRBV29-1,.,TRBJ2-1,many,TGCAGCGTTCGGTCCCGGGACCTCAATGAGCAGTTCTTC,CSVRSRDLNEQFF
TRBV9,TRBD1,TRBJ2-3,.,TGTGCCAGCAGCGCCTCCGGGACAGGGAGCACAGATACGCAGTATTTT,CASSASGTGSTDTQYF
TRBV15,TRBD1,TRBJ2-7,few,TGTGCCACCAGCAGAGATCTGGCAGGGGGTTACGAGCAGTACTTC,CATSRDLAGGYEQYF
TRBV30,.,TRBJ2-7,few,TGTGCCTGGAGTGTAAGGCAGGGATCCTACGAGCAGTACTTC,CAWSVRQGSYEQYF
TRBV4-1,TRBD2,TRBJ2-7,many,TGCGCCAGCAGCCAAGAACAGTATAGCGGGAGAAGGTACGAGCAGTACTTC,CASSQEQYSGRRYEQYF
TRBV20-1,TRBD1,TRBJ2-7,few,TGCAGTGCTACCACAGGGGGGACCCCCTACGAGCAGTACTTC,CSATTGGTPYEQYF
TRBV12-3/TRBV12-4,TRBD1,TRBJ2-7,many,TGTGCCAGCAGTCCTGGGGACAGGGCCTACGAGCAGTACTTC,CASSPGDRAYEQYF
TRBV4-1,.,TRBJ1-4,few,TGCGCCAGCAGCCCGACCTCTGCCCCCACAGGGTCGTTTTTT,CASSPTSAPTGSFF
TRBV29-1,.,TRBJ2-3,few,TGCAGCGTTGGAGGGGGGATATTCACAGATACGCAGTATTTT,CSVGGGIFTDTQYF
TRBV6-5,TRBD1,TRBJ2-7,.,TGTGCCAGCAGTTACTACCCCCCGGGACAGGGAAGAAACGAGCAGTACTTC,CASSYYPPGQGRNEQYF
TRBV12-3/TRBV12-4,TRBD2,TRBJ2-2,.,TGTGCCAGCAGTACTAGCGGGAGCTACACCGGGGAGCTGTTTTTT,CASSTSGSYTGELFF
TRBV7-8,TRBD2,TRBJ2-1,.,TGTGCCAGCAGCTTAGGACTAGCGGCCCTTTCTGAGCAGTTCTTC,CASSLGLAALSEQFF
TRBV5-5,TRBD1,TRBJ2-7,.,TGTGCCAGCAGCTCGCACAGGGGAAACCCTTCCTACGAGCAGTACTTC,CASSSHRGNPSYEQYF
TRBV27,TRBD2,TRBJ2-3,.,TGTGCCAGCAGCCCGCTAGCGGGATCTAGCACAGATACGCAGTATTTT,CASSPLAGSSTDTQYF
TRBV11-1,.,TRBJ1-1,.,TGTGCCAGCAGCTTAGCGGGCGCAGGGGCAATTATCGAAGCTTTCTTT,CASSLAGAGAIIEAFF
TRBV12-3/TRBV12-4,.,TRBJ1-1,few,TGTGCCAGCACCCCAGCTGAAGCTTTCTTT,CASTPAEAFF
TRBV24-1,TRBD1,TRBJ2-1,many,TGTGCCACCAGTGATCCGCCGGGACAGGGCATTAATGAGCAGTTCTTC,CATSDPPGQGINEQFF
TRBV27,TRBD2,TRBJ2-1,many,TGTGCCAGCACCGAGGGGGAACTAGCGGCCTACAATGAGCAGTTCTTC,CASTEGELAAYNEQFF
TRBV20-1,.,TRBJ2-5,few,TGCAGTGCTCCTGAGCGTCGAGAGACCCAGTACTTC,CSAPERRETQYF
TRBV3-1,TRBD2,TRBJ2-1,.,TGTGCCAGCAGCCAAGATGGTCCGGGAGGGCGCCCGAGCTCCTACAATGAGCAGTTCTTC,CASSQDGPGGRPSSYNEQFF
TRBV12-3/TRBV12-4,.,TRBJ2-7,few,TGTGCCAGCAGTACGGACCGGGTAGGGCAGTACTTC,CASSTDRVGQYF
TRBV27,.,TRBJ1-5,few,TGTGCCAGCAGTTTTGGGCAGCCCAATCAGCCCCAGCATTTT,CASSFGQPNQPQHF
TRBV7-8,.,TRBJ2-5,many,TGTGCCAGCAGTAGGTGGGCTCAAGAGACCCAGTACTTC,CASSRWAQETQYF
TRBV7-3,.,TRBJ1-1,.,TGTGCCAGCAGCTTTCTCGGCGGGCAGAGAAACACTGAAGCTTTCTTT,CASSFLGGQRNTEAFF
TRBV7-3,TRBD2,TRBJ2-7,.,TGTGCCAGCAGCTTAGCAGCGGGGCCTTACTACGAGCAGTACTTC,CASSLAAGPYYEQYF
TRBV15,TRBD2,TRBJ2-3,.,TGTGCCACCAGCAGAGATTGGGTAGCGGGAGGGGCATCGGATACGCAGTATTTT,CATSRDWVAGGASDTQYF
TRBV5-1,.,TRBJ1-5,many,TGCGCCAGCAGTATAGGGGATAGCAATCAGCCCCAGCATTTT,CASSIGDSNQPQHF
TRBV29-1,TRBD1,TRBJ1-2,.,TGCAGCGTTGGACAGGGGTTGGGCTACACCTTC,CSVGQGLGYTF
TRBV3-1,.,TRBJ2-3,.,TGTGCCAGCAGCCTTGGACTACACTGGTATACGCAGTATTTT,CASSLGLHWYTQYF
TRBV29-1,TRBD2,TRBJ2-7,.,TGCAGCGTTGAAGAAGTGGGACTACAATCATACGAGCAGTACTTC,CSVEEVGLQSYEQYF
TRBV12-5,.,TRBJ1-5,few,TGTGCTAGTGCCCGCTGGGGAATAGGCAATCAGCCCCAGCATTTT,CASARWGIGNQPQHF
TRBV5-1,.,TRBJ2-5,.,TGCGCCAGCAGCCCGGATGGGGCAACTTACCAAGAGACCCAGTACTTC,CASSPDGATYQETQYF
TRBV3-1,.,TRBJ2-1,few,TGTGCCAGCAATATGGGACTCTACAATGAGCAGTTCTTC,CASNMGLYNEQFF
TRBV5-1,.,TRBJ2-2,.,TGCGCCAGCAGCTTGATCGATTTGGCCGGGGAGCTGTTTTTT,CASSLIDLAGELFF
TRBV20-1,TRBD1,TRBJ2-5,few,TGCAGTGCTAGAGAAGACAGGGGGCTCGAGACCCAGTACTTC,CSAREDRGLETQYF
TRBV12-5,.,TRBJ1-6,.,TGTGCTAGTGGTTTGGTTCTAGGGCAGGCGAGCTCCTATAATTCACCCCTCCACTTT,CASGLVLGQASSYNSPLHF
TRBV20-1,.,TRBJ1-4,.,TGCAGTGCTTCAACTAATGAAAAACTGTTTTTT,CSASTNEKLFF
TRBV5-1,.,TRBJ2-5,.,TGCGCCAGCAGCTTGGCGCGTGGGGGGAGTGCATCATGGGAGACCCAGTACTTC,CASSLARGGSASWETQYF
TRBV12-3/TRBV12-4,.,TRBJ1-5,few,TGTGCCAGCATGTCTCGCTATCAGCCCCAGCATTTT,CASMSRYQPQHF
TRBV9,.,TRBJ2-2,many,TGTGCCAGCACCGGTGACTGGAGGAACACCGGGGAGCTGTTTTTT,CASTGDWRNTGELFF
TRBV27,TRBD2,TRBJ2-3,.,TGTGCCACACTAGCGGGAGGCGCAGATACGCAGTATTTT,CATLAGGADTQYF
TRBV27,.,TRBJ2-1,.,TGTGCCAGCAGTTTAAGGGGGGAGCGGTTCAGGGGCGATGAGCAGTTCTTC,CASSLRGERFRGDEQFF
TRBV20-1,.,TRBJ1-5,many,TGCAGTGCTAGGGGTTTAGGGGCCCTCTTCAATCAGCCCCAGCATTTT,CSARGLGALFNQPQHF
TRBV6-2/TRBV6-3,TRBD2,TRBJ2-2,.,TGTGCCAGCAGCTCATTCGGTAGGCTAGCGGGGATAGGGAGCACCGGGGAGCTGTTTTTT,CASSSFGRLAGIGSTGELFF
TRBV15,TRBD2,TRBJ2-7,few,TGTGCCACCAGCAGAGGTTGGACTAGTGAGGAAGAGCAGTACTTC,CATSRGWTSEEEQYF
TRBV20-1,.,TRBJ2-7,few,TGCAGTGCTAGGGCCTACAGCCACTCCTACGAGCAGTACTTC,CSARAYSHSYEQYF
TRBV20-1,.,TRBJ2-5,.,TGCAGTGCACCCCGCGGAGCGGCCAACCAAGAGACCCAGTACTTC,CSAPRGAANQETQYF
TRBV14,TRBD1,TRBJ1-1,.,TGTGCCAGCAGCCCCCTTCGGGGGGACAGAACTGAAGCTTTCTTT,CASSPLRGDRTEAFF
TRBV7-9,.,TRBJ2-1,few,TGTGCCAGCAGCCCCCCTTCGGCTTTCCATGAGCAGTTCTTC,CASSPPSAFHEQFF
TRBV7-6,.,TRBJ2-7,few,TGTGCCAGCAGCTTATCCAAGGAACCCTACGAGCAGTACTTC,CASSLSKEPYEQYF
TRBV20-1,TRBD2,TRBJ2-1,few,TGCAGTGCTAGGGGAGCGGGGACCTCCTACAATGAGCAGTTCTTC,CSARGAGTSYNEQFF
TRBV15,.,TRBJ2-3,few,TGTGCCACCAGCAGAGACAGAGTAGCTTCTGATACGCAGTATTTT,CATSRDRVASDTQYF